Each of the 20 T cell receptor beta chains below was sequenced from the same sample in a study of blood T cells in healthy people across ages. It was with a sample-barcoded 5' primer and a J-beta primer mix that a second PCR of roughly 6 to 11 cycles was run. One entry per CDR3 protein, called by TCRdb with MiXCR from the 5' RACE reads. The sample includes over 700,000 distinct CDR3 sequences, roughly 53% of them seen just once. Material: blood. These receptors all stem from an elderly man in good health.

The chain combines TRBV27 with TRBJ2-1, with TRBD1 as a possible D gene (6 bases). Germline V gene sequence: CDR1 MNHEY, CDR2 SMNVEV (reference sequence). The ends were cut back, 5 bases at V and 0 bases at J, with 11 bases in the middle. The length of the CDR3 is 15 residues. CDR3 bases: TGTGCCAGCAGTGAGGGGGATGGCTCCTACAATGAGCAGTTCTTC. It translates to CASSEGDGSYNEQFF.

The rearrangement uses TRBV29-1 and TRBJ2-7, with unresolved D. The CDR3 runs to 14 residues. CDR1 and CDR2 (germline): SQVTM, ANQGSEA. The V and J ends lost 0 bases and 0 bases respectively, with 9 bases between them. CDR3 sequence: CSVEDVRSSYEQYF. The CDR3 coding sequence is TGCAGCGTTGAAGATGTTCGGAGCTCCTACGAGCAGTACTTC.

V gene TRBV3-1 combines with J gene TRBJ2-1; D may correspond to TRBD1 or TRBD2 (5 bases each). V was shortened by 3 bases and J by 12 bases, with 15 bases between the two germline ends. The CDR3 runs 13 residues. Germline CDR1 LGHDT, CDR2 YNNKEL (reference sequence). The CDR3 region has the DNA TGTGCCAGCAGCCACCCGGGACCCTATGTGCAGTTCTTC. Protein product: CASSHPGPYVQFF.

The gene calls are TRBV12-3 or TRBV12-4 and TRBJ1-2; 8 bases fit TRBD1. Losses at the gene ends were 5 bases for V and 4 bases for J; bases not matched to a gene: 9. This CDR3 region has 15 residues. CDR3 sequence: CASSIGQGERYGYTF. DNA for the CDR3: TGTGCCAGCAGTATCGGACAGGGCGAACGCTATGGCTACACCTTC.

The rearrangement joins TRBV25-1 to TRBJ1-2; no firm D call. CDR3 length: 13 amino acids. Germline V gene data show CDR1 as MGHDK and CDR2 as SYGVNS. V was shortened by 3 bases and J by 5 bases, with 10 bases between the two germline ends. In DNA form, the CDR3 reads TGTGCCAGCAGTGAGGGGAAAGGGTATGGCTACACCTTC. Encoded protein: CASSEGKGYGYTF.

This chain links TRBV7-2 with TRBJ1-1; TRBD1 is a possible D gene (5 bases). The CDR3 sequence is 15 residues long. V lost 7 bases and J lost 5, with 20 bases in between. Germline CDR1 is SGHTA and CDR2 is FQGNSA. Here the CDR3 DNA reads TGTGCCAGCAAACTTAGGGGAGGATTGAGGACTGAAGCTTTCTTT. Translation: CASKLRGGLRTEAFF.

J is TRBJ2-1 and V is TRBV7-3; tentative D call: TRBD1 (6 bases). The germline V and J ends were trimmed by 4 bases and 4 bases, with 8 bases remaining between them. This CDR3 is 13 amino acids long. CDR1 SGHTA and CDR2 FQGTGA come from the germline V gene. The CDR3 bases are TGTGCCAGCAGCTCAGGGGAGTACAATGAGCAGTTCTTC. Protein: CASSSGEYNEQFF. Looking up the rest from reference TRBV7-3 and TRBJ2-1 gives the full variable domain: GAGVSQTPSNKVTEKGKYVELRCDPISGHTALYWYRQSLGQGPEFLIYFQGTGAADDSGLPNDRFFAVRPEGSVSTLKIQRTERGDSAVYLCASSSGEYNEQFFGPGTRLTVL.

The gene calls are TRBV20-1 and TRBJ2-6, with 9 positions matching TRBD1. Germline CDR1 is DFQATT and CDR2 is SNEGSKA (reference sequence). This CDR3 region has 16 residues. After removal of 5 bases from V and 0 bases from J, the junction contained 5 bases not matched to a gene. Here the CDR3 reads CSAVTGGYSGANVLTF. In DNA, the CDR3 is TGCAGTGCTGTGACAGGGGGATACTCTGGGGCCAACGTCCTGACTTTC.

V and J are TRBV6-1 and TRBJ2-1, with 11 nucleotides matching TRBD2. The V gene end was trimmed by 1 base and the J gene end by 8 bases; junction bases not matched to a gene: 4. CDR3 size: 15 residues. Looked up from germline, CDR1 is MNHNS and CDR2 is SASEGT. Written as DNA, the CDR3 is TGTGCCAGCAGTGAAGGACTAGCGGGATACTATGAGCAGTTCTTC. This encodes CASSEGLAGYYEQFF.

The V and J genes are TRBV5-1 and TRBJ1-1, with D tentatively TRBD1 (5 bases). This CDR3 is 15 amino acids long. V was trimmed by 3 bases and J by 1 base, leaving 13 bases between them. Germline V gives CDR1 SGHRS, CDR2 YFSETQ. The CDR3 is CASSSLGDSNTEAFF. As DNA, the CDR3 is TGCGCCAGCAGCTCCCTAGGGGACTCGAACACTGAAGCTTTCTTT.

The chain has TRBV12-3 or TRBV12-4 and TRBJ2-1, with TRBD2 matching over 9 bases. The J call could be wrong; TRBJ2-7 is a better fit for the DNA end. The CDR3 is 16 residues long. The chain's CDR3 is CASSLWAGSGRNEQYF. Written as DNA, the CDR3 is TGTGCCAGCAGTTTATGGGCGGGTAGCGGGAGAAACGAGCAGTACTTC.

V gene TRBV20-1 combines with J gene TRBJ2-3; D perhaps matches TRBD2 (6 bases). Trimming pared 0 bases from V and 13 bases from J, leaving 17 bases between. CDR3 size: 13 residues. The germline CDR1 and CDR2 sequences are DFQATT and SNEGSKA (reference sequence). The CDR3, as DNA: TGCAGTGCTAGAGAGAGAGTGGGACTCGAGGAGTATTTT. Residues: CSARERVGLEEYF.

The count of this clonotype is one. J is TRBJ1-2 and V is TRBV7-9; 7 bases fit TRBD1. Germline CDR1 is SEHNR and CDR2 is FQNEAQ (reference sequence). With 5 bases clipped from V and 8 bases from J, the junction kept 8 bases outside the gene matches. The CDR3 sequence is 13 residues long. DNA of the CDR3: TGTGCCAGCAGCCCGGAACAGGGGAAGGGCTACACCTTC. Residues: CASSPEQGKGYTF.

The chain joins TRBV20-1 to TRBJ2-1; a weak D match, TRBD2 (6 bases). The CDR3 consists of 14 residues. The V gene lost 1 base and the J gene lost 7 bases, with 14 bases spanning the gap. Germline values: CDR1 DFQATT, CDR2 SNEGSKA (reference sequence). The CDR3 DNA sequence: TGCAGTGCTAGAGGACTAGTGGGAGTGAATGAGCAGTTCTTC. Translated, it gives CSARGLVGVNEQFF.

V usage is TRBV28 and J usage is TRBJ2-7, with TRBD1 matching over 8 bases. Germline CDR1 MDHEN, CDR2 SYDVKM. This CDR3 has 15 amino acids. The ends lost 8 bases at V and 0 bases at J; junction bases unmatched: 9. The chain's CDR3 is CASLGQGVNSYEQYF. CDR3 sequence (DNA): TGTGCCAGCCTTGGACAGGGCGTCAACTCCTACGAGCAGTACTTC.

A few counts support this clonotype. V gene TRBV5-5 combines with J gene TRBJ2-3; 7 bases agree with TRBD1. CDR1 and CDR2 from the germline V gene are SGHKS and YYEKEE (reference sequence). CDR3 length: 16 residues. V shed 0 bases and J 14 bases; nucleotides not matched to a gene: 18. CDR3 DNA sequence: TGTGCCAGCAGCTTGGCCCCGACAGGGAATAACAGATACGCGTATTTT. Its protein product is CASSLAPTGNNRYAYF.

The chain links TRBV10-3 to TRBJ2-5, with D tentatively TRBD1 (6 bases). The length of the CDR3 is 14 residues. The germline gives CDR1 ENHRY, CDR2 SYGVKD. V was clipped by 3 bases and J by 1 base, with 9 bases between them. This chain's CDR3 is CAISDRGFQETQYF. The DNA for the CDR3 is TGTGCCATCAGTGATAGGGGGTTCCAAGAGACCCAGTACTTC.

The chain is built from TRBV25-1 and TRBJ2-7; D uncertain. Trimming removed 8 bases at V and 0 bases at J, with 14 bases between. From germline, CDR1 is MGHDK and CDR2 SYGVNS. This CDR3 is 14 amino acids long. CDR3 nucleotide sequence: TGTGCCAGCGTCGGGCAACGGAGCTCCTACGAGCAGTACTTC. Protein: CASVGQRSSYEQYF.

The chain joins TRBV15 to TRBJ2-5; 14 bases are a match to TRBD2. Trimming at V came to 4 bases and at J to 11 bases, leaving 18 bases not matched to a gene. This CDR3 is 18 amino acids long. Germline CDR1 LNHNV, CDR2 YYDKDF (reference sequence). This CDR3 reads CATSNGLAGGGGYNEQYF. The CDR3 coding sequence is TGTGCCACCAGCAACGGACTAGCGGGAGGCGGGGGATACAATGAGCAGTACTTC.

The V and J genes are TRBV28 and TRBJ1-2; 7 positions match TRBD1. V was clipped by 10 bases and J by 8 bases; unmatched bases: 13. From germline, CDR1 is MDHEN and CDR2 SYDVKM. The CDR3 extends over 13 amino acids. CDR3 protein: CATWNRGGRGYTF. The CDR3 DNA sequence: TGTGCCACTTGGAACAGGGGAGGGCGAGGCTACACCTTC.